The 17 T cell receptor beta chains below come from one sample, sequenced in a study of cytomegalovirus exposure and HLA in healthy donors. The PCR had 60 Vbeta and 13 Jbeta primers. Here immunoSEQ multiplex PCR was the method, and the copy in TCRdb shows in-frame clones only, minus some. The sample yields 80,000 to 95,000 clones, around 81% seen once. Source material: PBMCs. These receptors came from a man between 18 and 35 years old in good health and CMV-seropositive.

This chain uses TRBV9 with TRBJ1-1; D ambiguous. The CDR3 consists of 14 residues. Germline V lookup: CDR1 SGDLS, CDR2 YYNGEE. Trimming took off 0 bases at V and 0 bases at J, with 6 bases between the two ends. CDR3 DNA sequence: TGTGCCAGCAGCGTAGTGAGCTTGAACACTGAAGCTTTCTTT. Translating it yields CASSVVSLNTEAFF.

V gene TRBV2 combines with J gene TRBJ2-7; TRBD2 agrees at 11 bases. The CDR3 sequence is 15 residues long. Germline V gene lookup returns CDR1 SNHLY and CDR2 FYNNEI. V lost 6 bases to trimming and J lost 0 bases; unmatched junction nucleotides: 4. DNA of the CDR3: TGTGCCAGCAGCGAGGGACTAGCGGCCTCCTACGAGCAGTACTTC. Amino acids: CASSEGLAASYEQYF. Using reference TRBV2 and TRBJ2-7 for the parts outside the CDR3, the full variable domain is EPEVTQTPSHQVTQMGQEVILRCVPISNHLYFYWYRQILGQKVEFLVSFYNNEISEKSEIFDDQFSVERPDGSNFTLKIRSTKLEDSAMYFCASSEGLAASYEQYFGPGTRLTVT.

The chain has TRBV28 and TRBJ2-7, with a possible D match to TRBD1 (6 bases). The CDR3 has 13 amino acids. From germline, CDR1 is MDHEN and CDR2 SYDVKM. Trimming cost V 3 bases and J 1 base, with 7 bases left between them. CDR3 in amino acids: CASSLGHSYEQYF. The CDR3 DNA sequence: TGTGCCAGCAGTTTGGGACATTCCTACGAGCAGTACTTC.

J is TRBJ2-7 and V is TRBV5-4, with no clear D. Looked up from germline, CDR1 is SGHNT and CDR2 is YYREEE (reference sequence). V lost 1 base and J 6 bases, leaving 11 bases between the germline ends. The CDR3 totals 13 residues. The CDR3 here is CASSLPSAAEQYF. CDR3 nucleotides: TGTGCCAGCAGCTTGCCGTCCGCGGCCGAGCAGTACTTC.

The chain combines TRBV5-1 with TRBJ2-6; a possible D gene is TRBD2 (5 bases). The length of the CDR3 is 17 residues. Germline assignment: CDR1 SGHRS and CDR2 YFSETQ. V was cut by 2 bases and J by 0 bases, with 12 bases left in between. The DNA for the CDR3 is TGCGCCAGCAGCTTAGGAGGTACCCACTCTGGGGCCAACGTCCTGACTTTC. Residues: CASSLGGTHSGANVLTF.

The V and J genes are TRBV9 and TRBJ2-1; 8 bases match TRBD2. This CDR3 has 15 amino acids. The V and J ends lost 3 bases and 3 bases, in that order; junction bases with no gene match: 5. The V gene's germline CDR1 is SGDLS and CDR2 YYNGEE. The CDR3: CASSAAGLVYNEQFF. In nucleotides, the CDR3 is TGTGCCAGCAGCGCGGCGGGACTAGTCTACAATGAGCAGTTCTTC.

DNA for the CDR3: TGTGCCAGCAGTTTAAAGGGGTATGGCTACACCTTC. This encodes CASSLKGYGYTF. The V gene is TRBV27, the J gene TRBJ1-2, with TRBD1 as a possible D gene (5 bases). V lost 2 bases and J 5 bases, leaving 6 bases between the germline ends. This CDR3 is built from 12 residues. Germline V lookup: CDR1 MNHEY, CDR2 SMNVEV (reference sequence).

The chain links TRBV4-1 to TRBJ1-2, with no clear D. Per the germline V gene, CDR1 is MGHRA and CDR2 is YSYEKL. The CDR3 is 15 amino acids. V was cut by 5 bases and J by 0 bases, with 13 bases left in between. This CDR3 is CASSTLLRSNYGYTF. CDR3 sequence (DNA): TGCGCCAGCAGCACTCTCTTGAGATCTAACTATGGCTACACCTTC.

A few counts support this clone. This chain connects TRBV18 to TRBJ2-3; possibly TRBD2 for D (6 bases). V dropped 3 bases and J dropped 4 bases, with 8 bases sitting between them. The CDR3 runs 13 residues. Per germline, CDR1 KGHSH and CDR2 LQKENI. This CDR3 is CASSPGGSDTQYF. Written as DNA, the CDR3 is TGTGCCAGCTCACCGGGGGGATCAGATACGCAGTATTTT.

The sample holds a few counts of this clone. The chain links TRBV7-9 to TRBJ1-2; a possible D gene is TRBD1 (5 bases). In germline, CDR1 is SEHNR, CDR2 FQNEAQ (reference sequence). The length of the CDR3 is 15 residues. Trimming removed 4 bases from V and 11 bases from J, with 23 bases in between. CDR3 nucleotides: TGTGCCAGCAGCTCCCGGGGGGACGGTGTAGGGGATTACACCTTC. This translates into CASSSRGDGVGDYTF.

The V gene is TRBV9, the J gene TRBJ1-4; possible D gene TRBD1, 5 bases. V was pared by 1 base and J by 7 bases, with 14 bases between. The CDR3 sequence is 15 residues long. Germline values: CDR1 SGDLS, CDR2 YYNGEE. CDR3 DNA sequence: TGTGCCAGCAGCGTATGGGGGGGGGACCGTGAAAAACTGTTTTTT. It yields the protein CASSVWGGDREKLFF. The whole variable domain, remainder taken from reference TRBV9 and TRBJ1-4, is DSGVTQTPKHLITATGQRVTLRCSPRSGDLSVYWYQQSLDQGLQFLIQYYNGEERAKGNILERFSAQQFPDLHSELNLSSLELGDSALYFCASSVWGGDREKLFFGSGTQLSVL.

V is TRBV5-1 and J is TRBJ1-1; weak D call: TRBD1 (5 bases). The CDR3 is made up of 15 amino acids. From germline, CDR1 is SGHRS and CDR2 YFSETQ. Trimming removed 3 bases at V and 0 bases at J, with 12 bases between. CDR3 sequence reads: CASSSFGGMNTEAFF. In DNA, the CDR3 is TGCGCCAGCAGCTCGTTCGGGGGGATGAACACTGAAGCTTTCTTT.

The gene calls are TRBV5-4 and TRBJ2-1; 8 nucleotides align to TRBD2. Trimming took 7 bases from V and 6 from J; bases not matched to a gene: 6. Germline V gene data show CDR1 as SGHNT and CDR2 as YYREEE (reference sequence). The CDR3 covers 13 residues. In DNA, the CDR3 is TGTGCCAGCGGTCGGGAGGGCCTCAATGAGCAGTTCTTC. Protein sequence: CASGREGLNEQFF.

V and J are TRBV28 and TRBJ1-1, with D perhaps matching TRBD1 (6 bases). The CDR3 totals 15 residues. V was pared by 8 bases and J by 4 bases, with 20 bases between. Germline assignment: CDR1 MDHEN and CDR2 SYDVKM. CDR3 protein: CASGPNRDIGTEAFF. The CDR3 nucleotides read TGTGCCAGCGGGCCAAACCGGGACATTGGCACTGAAGCTTTCTTT.

The gene calls are TRBV25-1 and TRBJ1-2; D is perhaps TRBD1 (5 bases). In germline, CDR1 is MGHDK, CDR2 SYGVNS. Trimming stripped 4 bases from V and 0 bases from J, with 18 bases between. The CDR3 length is 17 residues. CDR3 in DNA: TGTGCCAGCAGTGGTCTGGGGCACGGGCTAGCTAACTATGGCTACACCTTC. Translated: CASSGLGHGLANYGYTF.

This chain links TRBV28 with TRBJ1-3; D remains ambiguous. The V gene's germline CDR1 is MDHEN and CDR2 SYDVKM. Between the trimmed V and J ends, which lost 7 bases and 14 bases, there was a span of 24 bases. The CDR3 runs 14 residues. CDR3 amino acids: CASTITPHSNQVYF. DNA of the CDR3: TGTGCCAGCACCATTACACCCCACAGTAACCAGGTATATTTT.

CDR3: CASSATYRGRTGELFF. The CDR3 bases are TGTGCCAGCAGTGCGACCTACAGGGGGCGGACCGGGGAGCTGTTTTTT. This chain uses TRBV6-1 with TRBJ2-2; 9 bases agree with TRBD1. CDR3 length equals 16 residues. Germline V lookup: CDR1 MNHNS, CDR2 SASEGT. V dropped 4 bases and J dropped 5; count of bases not matched to a gene: 8.